Here is one T cell receptor beta chain with its context. The target antigen is unknown. Template switching supplied a universal primer site; unique molecular identifiers were carried on the cDNA. TCRdb re-analysed the 5' RACE reads in MiXCR, keeping a single row per CDR3 protein. The sample includes some 500,000 distinct CDR3 sequences, around a tenth of them seen just once. The data belong to a study of identical twins. Study-level points and caveats: Sequences that were out-of-frame, alpha and twin-shared displayed an excess of low generation probability.

Separately, the same data were catalogued under a study of yellow fever vaccine responses in identical twins.

This sequence originates from a woman between 18 and 30 years old in good health. What was sequenced was PBMCs.

The chain's CDR3 is CASRGATSGSHNEQFF. CDR3 sequence (DNA): TGTGCCAGCAGGGGCGCGACTAGCGGGAGTCACAATGAGCAGTTCTTC. This rearrangement joins TRBV12-3 or TRBV12-4 to TRBJ2-1; TRBD2 matches 12 bases. The CDR3 has 16 amino acids. Unmatched junction bases numbered 8, after V lost 6 bases and J lost 5 bases.